The next 10 T cell receptor beta chains were all read from a single sample in a study of cytomegalovirus exposure and HLA in healthy donors. This PCR relied on a set of 60 Vbeta primers and 13 Jbeta primers. The protocol was immunoSEQ multiplex PCR, while the TCRdb copy is restricted to in-frame clones and leaves out a portion. Among around 140,000 clones listed, roughly 9.6% were seen once. Specimen: PBMCs. Receptors were obtained from a woman between 35 and 50 years old in good health and CMV-seropositive.

This clone was seen more than once but under ten times. Other DNA sequences in this specimen translate into the identical CDR3. V usage is TRBV6-1 and J usage is TRBJ2-7; D is undetermined. This CDR3 region has 11 residues. Trimming pared 3 bases from V and 3 bases from J, leaving 3 bases between. CDR1 is MNHNS, CDR2 SASEGT, per germline. DNA for the CDR3: TGTGCCAGCAGTGACCGCTACGAGCAGTACTTC. This codes for CASSDRYEQYF.

This clone has more than one count but fewer than ten. V and J are TRBV6-1 and TRBJ2-1; the D is unclear. The CDR3 is made up of 10 amino acids. Per the germline V gene, CDR1 is MNHNS and CDR2 is SASEGT. Trimming took off 1 base at V and 15 bases at J, with 7 bases between the two ends. CDR3 sequence reads: CASSEVAWFF. CDR3 bases: TGTGCCAGCAGTGAAGTAGCATGGTTCTTC.

The chain links TRBV19 to TRBJ2-2; 7 bases align to TRBD1. This CDR3 contains 14 residues. Germline V gene sequence: CDR1 LNHDA, CDR2 SQIVND (reference sequence). The V and J ends lost 11 bases and 6 bases, in that order; junction bases with no gene match: 12. The chain's CDR3 is CAAPTGQSPGELFF. As DNA, the CDR3 is TGTGCCGCCCCGACAGGGCAAAGTCCCGGGGAGCTGTTTTTT.

This clone was counted between two and nine times. The chain combines TRBV27 with TRBJ1-5; TRBD1 matches at 9 bases. CDR1 and CDR2 from the germline V gene are MNHEY and SMNVEV (reference sequence). V lost 6 bases, J lost 0 bases, and 9 bases stayed unmatched. This CDR3 has 17 residues. This CDR3 is CASSPGTGRYSNQPQHF. For the CDR3, the DNA is TGTGCCAGCAGCCCAGGGACAGGGAGGTATAGCAATCAGCCCCAGCATTTT.

The genes are TRBV5-6 and TRBJ2-1; 7 nucleotides agree with TRBD2. Germline trimming cut 6 bases from V and 5 bases from J; bases unmatched to any gene: 8. This CDR3 is built from 14 residues. CDR1 is SGHDT and CDR2 is YYEEEE in the germline V gene. This CDR3 reads CASNRDYYNNEQFF. The CDR3 nucleotides read TGTGCCAGCAATCGGGACTACTATAACAATGAGCAGTTCTTC.

This chain links TRBV19 with TRBJ1-2, with D possibly TRBD1 on 6 matching bases. The length of the CDR3 is 14 residues. V shed 5 bases and J shed 3 bases, with 13 bases lying between them. The germline V gene encodes CDR1 LNHDA and CDR2 SQIVND (reference sequence). CDR3: CASSPMGTHYGYTF. The CDR3 nucleotides are TGTGCCAGTAGTCCGATGGGGACACACTATGGCTACACCTTC.

This clone was counted a few times. CDR3 nucleotide sequence: TGTGCCAGCAGCCTCGCATGGGGACAGGGAAACTATGGCTACACCTTC. It yields the protein CASSLAWGQGNYGYTF. This rearrangement joins TRBV11-2 to TRBJ1-2, with TRBD1 matching 9 bases. Losses at the gene ends were 5 bases for V and 2 bases for J; bases not matched to a gene: 9. The CDR3 runs 16 residues. The germline gives CDR1 SGHAT, CDR2 FQNNGV.

This clone occurred a few times. The chain links TRBV29-1 to TRBJ1-1; D is perhaps TRBD1 (5 bases). The V gene lost 5 bases and the J gene lost 0 bases, with 10 bases spanning the gap. CDR1 is SQVTM, CDR2 ANQGSEA, per germline. This CDR3 spans 13 amino acids. CDR3 sequence (DNA): TGCAGCGTTTTGCAGGGCCTGAACACTGAAGCTTTCTTT. Translated: CSVLQGLNTEAFF.

In the case of this clone: At one end, the junction sequence differs from germline, possibly due to a read error. The chain has TRBV29-1 and TRBJ2-2; no clear D gene. From germline, CDR1 is SQVTM and CDR2 ANQGSEA. This CDR3 comprises 15 residues. Here the CDR3 DNA reads TGCAGCGTTGAAGGTTCGCCCATAAACAGCGGGGAGCTGTTTTTT. It yields the protein CSVEGSPINSGELFF.

This clone was counted only a few times. The J gene is TRBJ1-1, the V gene TRBV2; no reliable D call. Germline CDR1 SNHLY, CDR2 FYNNEI. The ends were cut back, 7 bases at V and 6 bases at J, with 9 bases in the middle. The CDR3 length is 11 residues. The CDR3 DNA reads TGTGCCAGCAAGATGAGCGCTGAAGCTTTCTTT. Translation: CASKMSAEAFF.